This is a list of T cell receptor beta chains from one sample in a study of blood T cell repertoires in COVID-19. The method was immunoSEQ multiplex PCR; TCRdb's version includes in-frame clones alone and lacks a portion of them. This table holds some 200,000 clones, 80% to 85% found once. The specimen sequenced was peripheral blood. The receptors shown here come from a woman aged 55-70 years with acute or convalescent COVID-19. Each CDR3 is given with its conserved first and last residue. Fields, in order: CDR3 DNA, CDR3 protein, clone size, CDR3 length, D gene, J gene, V gene. The D gene is left open where the match is weak. A clone size is listed for some rows: how often the clone was seen (once, few, many), or a class if it is expanded.

DNA: TGTGCCTGGAGTGTAGACTCAGCCTACGAGCAGTACTTC
CDR3: CAWSVDSAYEQYF
size: .
length: 13
D: .
J: TRBJ2-7
V: TRBV30

DNA: TGTGCCAGCAGCGCTGGCAGCGGTAGCTCTGGAAACACCATATATTTT
CDR3: CASSAGSGSSGNTIYF
size: .
length: 16
D: .
J: TRBJ1-3
V: TRBV9

DNA: TGTGCCTGGAGCCCGCTAGCGCTCAACCGGGATACGCAGTATTTT
CDR3: CAWSPLALNRDTQYF
size: .
length: 15
D: .
J: TRBJ2-3
V: TRBV30

DNA: TGTGCCAGCAGCCCACCCCAGGGTAAGGGCCGCACCGAAGCTTTCTTT
CDR3: CASSPPQGKGRTEAFF
size: .
length: 16
D: .
J: TRBJ1-1
V: TRBV28

DNA: TGTGCCAGCACCCGTGGGACAGAAGCTTTCTTT
CDR3: CASTRGTEAFF
size: .
length: 11
D: .
J: TRBJ1-1
V: TRBV6-5

DNA: TGCGCCAGCAGCCCAGGAACCCTCGGGACAGGGACTACCGAGCAGTACTTC
CDR3: CASSPGTLGTGTTEQYF
size: .
length: 17
D: TRBD1
J: TRBJ2-7
V: TRBV5-1

DNA: TGCGCCAGCAGCTTGGGATTAAAACTGGGCCGAAGCACAGATACGCAGTATTTT
CDR3: CASSLGLKLGRSTDTQYF
size: .
length: 18
D: .
J: TRBJ2-3
V: TRBV5-1

DNA: TGCAGCGTTGAACGTCGGTATGGCTACACCTTC
CDR3: CSVERRYGYTF
size: .
length: 11
D: .
J: TRBJ1-2
V: TRBV29-1

DNA: TGCGCCAGCAGCTTACTAGCGGGGGAAACCTACGAGCAGTACTTC
CDR3: CASSLLAGETYEQYF
size: .
length: 15
D: TRBD2
J: TRBJ2-7
V: TRBV5-1

DNA: TGCGCCAGCAGTGTGTGGCTAGCGGATTACAATGAGCAGTTCTTC
CDR3: CASSVWLADYNEQFF
size: .
length: 15
D: TRBD2
J: TRBJ2-1
V: TRBV10-1

DNA: TGTGCCAGTAGTATGGATCCGGGCACTGAAGCTTTCTTT
CDR3: CASSMDPGTEAFF
size: .
length: 13
D: .
J: TRBJ1-1
V: TRBV19

DNA: TGCAGTGCTAGTCCGGAGACCCAGTACTTC
CDR3: CSASPETQYF
size: few
length: 10
D: .
J: TRBJ2-5
V: TRBV20-1

DNA: TGCGCCAGCAGCTCGACAGGGAAACGAGACACCATATATTTT
CDR3: CASSSTGKRDTIYF
size: .
length: 14
D: TRBD1
J: TRBJ1-3
V: TRBV5-1

DNA: TGTGCCAGCAGGGGTCGACAGACATATAGCAATCAGCCCCAGCATTTT
CDR3: CASRGRQTYSNQPQHF
size: .
length: 16
D: .
J: TRBJ1-5
V: TRBV7-2

DNA: TGTGCCAGCACCCGGAGCGTCACCGGGGAGCTGTTTTTT
CDR3: CASTRSVTGELFF
size: .
length: 13
D: .
J: TRBJ2-2
V: TRBV5-8

DNA: TGTGCCTGGAGTGTAAGACAGGGGGCACAGAACACTGAAGCTTTCTTT
CDR3: CAWSVRQGAQNTEAFF
size: once
length: 16
D: TRBD1
J: TRBJ1-1
V: TRBV30

DNA: TGTGCCAGCAGCCCACAGACAGTCTCCTACGAGCAGTACTTC
CDR3: CASSPQTVSYEQYF
size: .
length: 14
D: .
J: TRBJ2-7
V: TRBV11-2

DNA: TGTGCCAGCAGTCCGGGGGGGTCCCAAGAGACCCAGTACTTC
CDR3: CASSPGGSQETQYF
size: .
length: 14
D: TRBD2
J: TRBJ2-5
V: TRBV6-5

DNA: TGCGCCAGCAGACCACAGGGCCTGGGAGGCTACACCTTC
CDR3: CASRPQGLGGYTF
size: .
length: 13
D: .
J: TRBJ1-2
V: TRBV4-3

DNA: TGTGCCTGGACCCCGGACAGCTTTGGGAGTTCACCCCTCCACTTT
CDR3: CAWTPDSFGSSPLHF
size: .
length: 15
D: .
J: TRBJ1-6
V: TRBV30

DNA: TGTGCCAGCAGTCTAAGGGGCACTGAAGCTTTCTTT
CDR3: CASSLRGTEAFF
size: .
length: 12
D: .
J: TRBJ1-1
V: TRBV2

DNA: TGTGCCAGCAGCCAAGAGGACTCCGCCCTGCCGACCCAGTACTTC
CDR3: CASSQEDSALPTQYF
size: .
length: 15
D: .
J: TRBJ2-5
V: TRBV3-1/TRBV3-2

DNA: TGTGCCAGCAGCCTCGGGGACAGGGGAACGGCAACTAATGAAAAACTGTTTTTT
CDR3: CASSLGDRGTATNEKLFF
size: .
length: 18
D: TRBD1
J: TRBJ1-4
V: TRBV5-5

DNA: TGTGCCAGCAGCGCCCCCCTGGAGGGGACTGAAGCTTTCTTT
CDR3: CASSAPLEGTEAFF
size: .
length: 14
D: .
J: TRBJ1-1
V: TRBV5-4

DNA: TGTGCCAGCTCAAACGGGAATCAGCCCCAGCATTTT
CDR3: CASSNGNQPQHF
size: .
length: 12
D: .
J: TRBJ1-5
V: TRBV18

DNA: TGTGCCAGCAGTTACTCCGGCGGAAGCTATGGCTACACCTTC
CDR3: CASSYSGGSYGYTF
size: .
length: 14
D: .
J: TRBJ1-2
V: TRBV6-2/TRBV6-3

DNA: TGTGCCAGCAGCGCCACAGGGGCAACTAATGAAAAACTGTTTTTT
CDR3: CASSATGATNEKLFF
size: once
length: 15
D: TRBD1
J: TRBJ1-4
V: TRBV5-6

DNA: TGCGCCAGCAGCCAAGTAGCGGGGGGTACAGATACGCAGTATTTT
CDR3: CASSQVAGGTDTQYF
size: .
length: 15
D: TRBD2
J: TRBJ2-3
V: TRBV4-1

DNA: TGTGCCAGCAGCCATATGGAGTCGAACACTGAAGCTTTCTTT
CDR3: CASSHMESNTEAFF
size: .
length: 14
D: .
J: TRBJ1-1
V: TRBV6-5

DNA: TGTGCCAGTCGCCAAGAACTGGGGGGACAGAATTCACCCCTCCACTTT
CDR3: CASRQELGGQNSPLHF
size: .
length: 16
D: TRBD1
J: TRBJ1-6
V: TRBV19

DNA: TGTGCCAGTACCACAGGGGGTGACAATTCACCCCTCCACTTT
CDR3: CASTTGGDNSPLHF
size: .
length: 14
D: TRBD1
J: TRBJ1-6
V: TRBV19

DNA: TGCAGCGTTGAGGTGTCCAGGGGATCACCCCTCCACTTT
CDR3: CSVEVSRGSPLHF
size: .
length: 13
D: .
J: TRBJ1-6
V: TRBV29-1

DNA: TGTGCCAGCACCTCCGCGGGAGGCACTGAAGCTTTCTTT
CDR3: CASTSAGGTEAFF
size: .
length: 13
D: .
J: TRBJ1-1
V: TRBV9

DNA: TGTGCCAGTAATACGCAGGGAAATCCCCTAAACTATGGCTACACCTTC
CDR3: CASNTQGNPLNYGYTF
size: .
length: 16
D: .
J: TRBJ1-2
V: TRBV19

DNA: TGTGCCAGCAGCCAAGATCCCTACTATGGCTACACCTTC
CDR3: CASSQDPYYGYTF
size: .
length: 13
D: .
J: TRBJ1-2
V: TRBV4-2

DNA: TGTGCCAGCAGCTTGGATGGGGCAGGGGGTTATGGCTACACCTTC
CDR3: CASSLDGAGGYGYTF
size: .
length: 15
D: TRBD1
J: TRBJ1-2
V: TRBV5-5

DNA: TGTGCCAGCAGCTTGGGGGGGGGTCAGGAGACCCAGTACTTC
CDR3: CASSLGGGQETQYF
size: once
length: 14
D: TRBD2
J: TRBJ2-5
V: TRBV7-2

DNA: TGCGCCAGCACTCCCGGCGGGACTTCCAGCGAGACCCAGTACTTC
CDR3: CASTPGGTSSETQYF
size: .
length: 15
D: .
J: TRBJ2-5
V: TRBV5-1

DNA: TGTGCCGCGGGCGTAAGTCAGCCCCAGCATTTT
CDR3: CAAGVSQPQHF
size: .
length: 11
D: .
J: TRBJ1-5
V: TRBV7-3

DNA: TGTGCCTGGACCACCCAGGGACCTGCCAGGGGCCATGGCTACACCTTC
CDR3: CAWTTQGPARGHGYTF
size: .
length: 16
D: .
J: TRBJ1-2
V: TRBV30

DNA: TGTGCCAGCAGCCAGGGTGCGAACACTGAAGCTTTCTTT
CDR3: CASSQGANTEAFF
size: .
length: 13
D: .
J: TRBJ1-1
V: TRBV7-3

DNA: TGTGCCAGCAGCTTCTCAGGGGTTGGTCCGAACACTGAAGCTTTCTTT
CDR3: CASSFSGVGPNTEAFF
size: .
length: 16
D: .
J: TRBJ1-1
V: TRBV7-9